The present entry profiles one T cell receptor (beta chain) with its context. Its antigen remains unknown. The sample comes from a study of Graves' ophthalmopathy and Graves' hyperthyroidism. Germline assignment: CDR1 MGHDK and CDR2 SYGVNS. CDR3 length: 12 residues. V was clipped by 10 bases and J by 7 bases; unmatched bases: 7. Study-wide results and caveats: The study's model predicted ophthalmopathy progression at approximately 70% sensitivity and 72% to 75% specificity.

Amplified TCR beta CDR3 regions were obtained using RNA transcripts as template. First-round RT-PCR with HTBI primers preceded a second-round multiplex PCR. MiXCR, applied by TCRdb to the multiplex PCR reads, yields one record per CDR3 protein. The sample contains approximately 640,000 distinct CDR3 sequences, about two fifths of which appear only once. This TCR came from an adult man with Graves' ophthalmopathy. The chain is built from TRBV25-1 and TRBJ2-7; 10 bases fit TRBD1. Specimen: peripheral blood. The CDR3 nucleotides are TGTGCCACCCGGGACAGGGGTGAAGAGCAGTACTTC. Translation gives CATRDRGEEQYF.